The present TCR beta chain was sequenced within a study of T cells in Graves' hyperthyroidism and ophthalmopathy. Study background: The initial diagnosis was the point when peripheral blood was collected, ahead of any treatment. The study's findings and limits: Ophthalmopathy and stable hyperthyroidism were separated by a 13 V-J model.

Amplification yielded TCR beta CDR3 regions, with RNA transcripts as the source. With the HTBI primer set, the TCR CDR3 went through a first round of RT-PCR. MiXCR, applied by TCRdb to the multiplex PCR reads, yields one record per CDR3 protein. The sample records 150,000 or so distinct CDR3 sequences, about 9% being singletons. This clonotype was recorded many times. Its antigen is unknown. Sequenced material: blood. This clonotype was obtained from a woman aged 18-35 years with Graves' hyperthyroidism that later progressed to Graves' ophthalmopathy.

CDR3 nucleotides: TGCAGTGCTAGAGATGACCAGGGAGTGACTGAAGCTTTCTTT. Protein product: CSARDDQGVTEAFF. This chain joins TRBV20-1 and TRBJ1-1; the D gene is possibly TRBD1 (5 bases). Trimming left V 0 bases short and J 5 bases short, with 13 bases between. The CDR3 covers 14 residues. Germline CDR1 is DFQATT and CDR2 is SNEGSKA (reference sequence).